The T cell receptor beta chain described here comes from a study of shared clonotypes between healthy human individuals. Assay execution took place at the deep level. Measured with immunoSEQ multiplex PCR; TCRdb has only the in-frame clones, and not every one. There are some 1,100,000 clones in the sample; around 82% occur only once, and approximately 0.5% lies in the top ten. The CDR3 consists of 13 residues. Germline CDR1 and CDR2: SNHLY and FYNNEI. Trimming stripped 6 bases from V and 4 bases from J, with 10 bases between. V gene TRBV2 combines with J gene TRBJ1-5; TRBD1 is a possible D gene (6 bases). The sample taken for sequencing was memory CD4+ T cells from PBMCs. Subset here: CD45RA-negative fraction. The TCR sequence derives from a man between 18 and 29 years old in good health. Some clones in this sample may be carry-over from other donors' samples. The CDR3 protein is CASSEQGNQPQHF. CDR3 bases: TGTGCCAGCAGCGAACAGGGAAATCAGCCCCAGCATTTT.